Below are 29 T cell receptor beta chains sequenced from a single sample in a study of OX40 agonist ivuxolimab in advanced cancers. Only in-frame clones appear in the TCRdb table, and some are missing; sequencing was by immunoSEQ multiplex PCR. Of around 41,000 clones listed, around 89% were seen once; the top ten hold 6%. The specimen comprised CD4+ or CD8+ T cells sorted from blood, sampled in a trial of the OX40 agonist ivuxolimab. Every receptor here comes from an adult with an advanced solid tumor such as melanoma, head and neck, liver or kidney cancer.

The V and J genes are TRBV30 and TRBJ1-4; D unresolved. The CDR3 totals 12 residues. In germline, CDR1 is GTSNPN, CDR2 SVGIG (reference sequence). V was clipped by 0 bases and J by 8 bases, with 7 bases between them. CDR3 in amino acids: CAWSVNFEKLFF. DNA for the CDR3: TGTGCCTGGAGTGTTAACTTCGAAAAACTGTTTTTT.

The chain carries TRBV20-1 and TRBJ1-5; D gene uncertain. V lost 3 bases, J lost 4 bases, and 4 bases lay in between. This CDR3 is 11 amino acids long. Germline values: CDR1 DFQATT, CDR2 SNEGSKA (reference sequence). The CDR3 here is CSASPNQPQHF. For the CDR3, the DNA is TGCAGTGCTAGTCCGAATCAGCCCCAGCATTTT.

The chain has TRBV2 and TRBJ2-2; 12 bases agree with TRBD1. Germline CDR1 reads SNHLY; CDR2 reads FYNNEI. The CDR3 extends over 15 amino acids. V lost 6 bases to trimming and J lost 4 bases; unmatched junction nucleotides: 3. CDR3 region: CASRGTGGGTGELFF. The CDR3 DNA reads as TGTGCCAGCAGGGGGACAGGGGGCGGCACCGGGGAGCTGTTTTTT. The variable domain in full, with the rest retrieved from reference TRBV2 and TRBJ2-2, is EPEVTQTPSHQVTQMGQEVILRCVPISNHLYFYWYRQILGQKVEFLVSFYNNEISEKSEIFDDQFSVERPDGSNFTLKIRSTKLEDSAMYFCASRGTGGGTGELFFGEGSRLTVL.

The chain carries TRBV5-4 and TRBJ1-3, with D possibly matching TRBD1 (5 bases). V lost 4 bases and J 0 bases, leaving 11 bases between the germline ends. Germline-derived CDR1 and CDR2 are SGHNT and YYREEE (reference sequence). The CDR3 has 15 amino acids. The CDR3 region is CASSEQGISGNTIYF. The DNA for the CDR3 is TGTGCCAGCAGCGAGCAGGGTATCTCTGGAAACACCATATATTTT.

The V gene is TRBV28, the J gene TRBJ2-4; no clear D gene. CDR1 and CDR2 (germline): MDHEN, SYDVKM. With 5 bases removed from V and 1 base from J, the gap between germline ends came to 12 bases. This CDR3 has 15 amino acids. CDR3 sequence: CASSTPQSAKNIQYF. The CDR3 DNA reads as TGTGCCAGCAGTACCCCACAGTCGGCCAAAAACATTCAGTACTTC. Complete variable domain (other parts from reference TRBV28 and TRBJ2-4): DVKVTQSSRYLVKRTGEKVFLECVQDMDHENMFWYRQDPGLGLRLIYFSYDVKMKEKGDIPEGYSVSREKKERFSLILESASTNQTSMYLCASSTPQSAKNIQYFGAGTRLSVL.

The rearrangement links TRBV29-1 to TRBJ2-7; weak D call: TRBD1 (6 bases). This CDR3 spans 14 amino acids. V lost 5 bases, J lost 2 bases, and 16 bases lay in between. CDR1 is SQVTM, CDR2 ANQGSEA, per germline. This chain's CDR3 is CSVTDRMGPYEQYF. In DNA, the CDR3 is TGCAGCGTTACCGACAGGATGGGGCCCTACGAGCAGTACTTC.

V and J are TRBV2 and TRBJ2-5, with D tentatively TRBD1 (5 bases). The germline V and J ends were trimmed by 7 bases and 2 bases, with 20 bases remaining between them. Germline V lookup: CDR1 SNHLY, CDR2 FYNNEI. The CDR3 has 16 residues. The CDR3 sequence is CASNGQVAGQQETQYF. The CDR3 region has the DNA TGTGCCAGCAATGGGCAAGTTGCAGGGCAACAAGAGACCCAGTACTTC. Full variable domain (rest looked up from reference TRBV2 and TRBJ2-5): EPEVTQTPSHQVTQMGQEVILRCVPISNHLYFYWYRQILGQKVEFLVSFYNNEISEKSEIFDDQFSVERPDGSNFTLKIRSTKLEDSAMYFCASNGQVAGQQETQYFGPGTRLLVL.

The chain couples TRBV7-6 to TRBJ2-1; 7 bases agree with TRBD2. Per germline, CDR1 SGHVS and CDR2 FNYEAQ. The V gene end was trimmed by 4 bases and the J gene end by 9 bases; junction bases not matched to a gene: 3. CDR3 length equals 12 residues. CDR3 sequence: CASSWGRGEQFF. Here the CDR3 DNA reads TGTGCCAGCAGCTGGGGGAGGGGTGAGCAGTTCTTC.

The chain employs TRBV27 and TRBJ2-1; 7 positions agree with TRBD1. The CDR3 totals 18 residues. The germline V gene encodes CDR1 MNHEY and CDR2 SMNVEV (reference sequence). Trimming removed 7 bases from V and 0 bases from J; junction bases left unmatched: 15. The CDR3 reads CASKSDRALPSSYNEQFF. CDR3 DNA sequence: TGTGCCAGCAAGTCCGACAGGGCTCTCCCGAGCTCCTACAATGAGCAGTTCTTC.

CDR3 nucleotides: TGTGCCACCAGCCCGGTGGCGGGAGGTGGCGAGCAGTACTTC. Amino acid sequence: CATSPVAGGGEQYF. V is TRBV15 and J is TRBJ2-7; 8 nucleotides align to TRBD2. The CDR3 is 14 amino acids. The germline gives CDR1 LNHNV, CDR2 YYDKDF (reference sequence). J lost 6 bases, V lost 5 bases, and 9 bases had no gene match.

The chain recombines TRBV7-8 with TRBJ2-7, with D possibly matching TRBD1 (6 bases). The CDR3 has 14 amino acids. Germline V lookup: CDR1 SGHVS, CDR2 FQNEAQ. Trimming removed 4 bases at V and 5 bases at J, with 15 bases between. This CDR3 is CASSSQGSLNEQYF. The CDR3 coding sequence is TGTGCCAGCAGCTCACAGGGTTCGTTAAACGAGCAGTACTTC.

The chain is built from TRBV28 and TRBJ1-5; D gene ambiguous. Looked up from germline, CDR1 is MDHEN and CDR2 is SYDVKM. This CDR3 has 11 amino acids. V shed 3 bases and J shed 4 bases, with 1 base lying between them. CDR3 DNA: TGTGCCAGCAGTTTTAATCAGCCCCAGCATTTT. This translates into CASSFNQPQHF.

The CDR3 reads CASRASGILGELFF. CDR3 in DNA: TGTGCCAGCAGGGCTAGCGGGATACTAGGGGAGCTGTTTTTT. The genes are TRBV6-1 and TRBJ2-2, with 9 bases identical to TRBD2. Per germline, CDR1 MNHNS and CDR2 SASEGT. The CDR3 contains 14 residues. The V and J ends lost 6 bases and 8 bases, in that order; junction bases with no gene match: 7.

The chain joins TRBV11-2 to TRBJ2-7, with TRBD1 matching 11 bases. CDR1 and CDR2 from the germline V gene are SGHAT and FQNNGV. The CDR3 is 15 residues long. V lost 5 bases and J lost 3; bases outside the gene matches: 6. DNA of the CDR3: TGTGCCAGCAGCAGAGGGACAGGGGGGGTCTACGAGCAGTACTTC. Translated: CASSRGTGGVYEQYF. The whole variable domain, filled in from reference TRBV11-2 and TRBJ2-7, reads EAGVAQSPRYKIIEKRQSVAFWCNPISGHATLYWYQQILGQGPKLLIQFQNNGVVDDSQLPKDRFSAERLKGVDSTLKIQPAKLEDSAVYLCASSRGTGGVYEQYFGPGTRLTVT.

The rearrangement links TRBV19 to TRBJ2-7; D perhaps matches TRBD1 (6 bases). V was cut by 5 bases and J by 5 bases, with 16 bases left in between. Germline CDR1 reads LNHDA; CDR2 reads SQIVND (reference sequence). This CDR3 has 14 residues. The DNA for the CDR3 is TGTGCCAGTAGTCACCCAGGGGACCGGAACGAGCAGTACTTC. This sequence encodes CASSHPGDRNEQYF.

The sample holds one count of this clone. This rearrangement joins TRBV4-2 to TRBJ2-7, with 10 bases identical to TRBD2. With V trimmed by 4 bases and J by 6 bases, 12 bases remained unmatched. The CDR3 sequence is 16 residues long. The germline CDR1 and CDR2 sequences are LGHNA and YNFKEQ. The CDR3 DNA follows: TGTGCCAGCAGCCCCAGCGTCAGCGGGAGGGCCTCCGAGCAGTACTTC. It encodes CASSPSVSGRASEQYF.

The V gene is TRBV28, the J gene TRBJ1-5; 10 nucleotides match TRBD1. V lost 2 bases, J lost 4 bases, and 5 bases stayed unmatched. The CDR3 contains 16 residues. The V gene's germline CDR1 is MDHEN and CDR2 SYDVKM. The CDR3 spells CASSLPGTGVNQPQHF. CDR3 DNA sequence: TGTGCCAGCAGTTTACCTGGGACAGGGGTAAATCAGCCCCAGCATTTT.

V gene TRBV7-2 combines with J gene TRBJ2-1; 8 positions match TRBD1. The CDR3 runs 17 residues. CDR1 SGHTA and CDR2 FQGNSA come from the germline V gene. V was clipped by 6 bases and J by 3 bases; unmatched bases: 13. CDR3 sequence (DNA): TGTGCCAGCAGTCAAACCCAGGGGGCGGTTATCTACAATGAGCAGTTCTTC. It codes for CASSQTQGAVIYNEQFF. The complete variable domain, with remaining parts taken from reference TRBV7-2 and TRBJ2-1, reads GAGVSQSPSNKVTEKGKDVELRCDPISGHTALYWYRQSLGQGLEFLIYFQGNSAPDKSGLPSDRFSAERTGGSVSTLTIQRTQQEDSAVYLCASSQTQGAVIYNEQFFGPGTRLTVL.

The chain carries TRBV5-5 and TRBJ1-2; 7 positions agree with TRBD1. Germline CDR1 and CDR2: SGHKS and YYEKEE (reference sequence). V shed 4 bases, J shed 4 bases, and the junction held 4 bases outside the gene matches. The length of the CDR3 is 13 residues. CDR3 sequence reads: CASSRGLSYGYTF. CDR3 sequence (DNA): TGTGCCAGCAGCAGGGGGCTGTCCTATGGCTACACCTTC.

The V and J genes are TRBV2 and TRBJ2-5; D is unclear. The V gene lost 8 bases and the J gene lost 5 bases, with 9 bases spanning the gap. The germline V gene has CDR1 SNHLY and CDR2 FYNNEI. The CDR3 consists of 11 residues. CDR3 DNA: TGTGCCAGCCACCCCGGGGAGACCCAGTACTTC. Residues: CASHPGETQYF. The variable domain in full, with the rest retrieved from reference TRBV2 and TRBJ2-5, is EPEVTQTPSHQVTQMGQEVILRCVPISNHLYFYWYRQILGQKVEFLVSFYNNEISEKSEIFDDQFSVERPDGSNFTLKIRSTKLEDSAMYFCASHPGETQYFGPGTRLLVL.

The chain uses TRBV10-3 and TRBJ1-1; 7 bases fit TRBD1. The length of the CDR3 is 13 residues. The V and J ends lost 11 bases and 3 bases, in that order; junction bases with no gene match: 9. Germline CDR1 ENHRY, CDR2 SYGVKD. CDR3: CAGQGQHHTEAFF. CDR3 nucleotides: TGTGCCGGTCAGGGACAGCACCACACTGAAGCTTTCTTT.

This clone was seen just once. CDR3 DNA: TGTGCCACTCGTACCCTCGTTGCCAACGTCCTGACTTTC. Amino acid sequence: CATRTLVANVLTF. This chain connects TRBV28 to TRBJ2-6; no definite D call. V was clipped by 10 bases and J by 7 bases, with 14 bases between them. Germline V lookup: CDR1 MDHEN, CDR2 SYDVKM. The CDR3 consists of 13 residues.

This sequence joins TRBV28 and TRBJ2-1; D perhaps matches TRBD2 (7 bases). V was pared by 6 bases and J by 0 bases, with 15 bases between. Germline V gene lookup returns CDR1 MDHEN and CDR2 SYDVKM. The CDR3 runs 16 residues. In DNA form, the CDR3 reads TGTGCCAGCAGCCCCGGGGGGCACACCTCCTACAATGAGCAGTTCTTC. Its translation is CASSPGGHTSYNEQFF.

DNA for the CDR3: TGTGCCAGCAGCTTAGGGGTCTTGGACCGTCAACTCTGGGAGACCCAGTACTTC. It is translated as CASSLGVLDRQLWETQYF. J is TRBJ2-5 and V is TRBV7-4; D is unclear. The CDR3 runs to 18 residues. Between the trimmed V and J ends, which lost 1 base and 5 bases, there was a span of 23 bases. The V gene's germline CDR1 is SGHVT and CDR2 SQSDAQ. The full variable domain, completed using reference TRBV7-4 and TRBJ2-5, is GAGVSQSPRYKVAKRGRDVALRCDSISGHVTLYWYRQTLGQGSEVLTYSQSDAQRDKSGRPSGRFSAERPERSVSTLKIQRTEQGDSAVYLCASSLGVLDRQLWETQYFGPGTRLLVL.

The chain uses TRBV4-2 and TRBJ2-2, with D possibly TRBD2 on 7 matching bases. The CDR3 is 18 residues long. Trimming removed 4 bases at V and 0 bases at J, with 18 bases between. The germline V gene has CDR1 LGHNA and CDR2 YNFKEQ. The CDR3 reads CASSLRRGANTNTGELFF. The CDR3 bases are TGTGCCAGCAGCCTGAGACGGGGGGCTAATACGAACACCGGGGAGCTGTTTTTT.

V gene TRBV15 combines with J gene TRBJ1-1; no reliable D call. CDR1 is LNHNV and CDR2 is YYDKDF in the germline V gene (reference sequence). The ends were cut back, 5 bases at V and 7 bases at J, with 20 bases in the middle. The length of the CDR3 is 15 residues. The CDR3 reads CATSPKGGYVGEAFF. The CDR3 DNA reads TGTGCCACCAGCCCCAAGGGCGGATATGTTGGTGAAGCTTTCTTT.

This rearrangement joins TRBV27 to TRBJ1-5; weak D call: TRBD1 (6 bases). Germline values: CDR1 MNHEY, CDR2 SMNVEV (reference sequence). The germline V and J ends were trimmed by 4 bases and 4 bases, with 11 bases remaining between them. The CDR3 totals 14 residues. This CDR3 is CASSSQGPNQPQHF. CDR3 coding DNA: TGTGCCAGCAGTTCGCAGGGGCCTAATCAGCCCCAGCATTTT.

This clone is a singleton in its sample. CDR3 DNA: TGTGCCAGCAGCCTACACGAGCGGGAGCAGTTCTTC. It is translated as CASSLHEREQFF. The chain joins TRBV2 to TRBJ2-1; D is perhaps TRBD2 (5 bases). The CDR3 is made up of 12 amino acids. CDR1 SNHLY and CDR2 FYNNEI come from the germline V gene. The ends were cut back, 6 bases at V and 10 bases at J, with 13 bases in the middle. The whole variable domain, remainder taken from reference TRBV2 and TRBJ2-1, is EPEVTQTPSHQVTQMGQEVILRCVPISNHLYFYWYRQILGQKVEFLVSFYNNEISEKSEIFDDQFSVERPDGSNFTLKIRSTKLEDSAMYFCASSLHEREQFFGPGTRLTVL.

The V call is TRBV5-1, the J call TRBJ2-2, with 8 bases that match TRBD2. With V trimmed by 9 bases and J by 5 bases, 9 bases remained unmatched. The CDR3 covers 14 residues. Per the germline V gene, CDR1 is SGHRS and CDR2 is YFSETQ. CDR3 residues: CATDSGAKTGELFF. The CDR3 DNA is TGCGCCACCGATAGCGGGGCAAAGACCGGGGAGCTGTTTTTT.